These 32 T cell receptor beta chains were sequenced from one sample in a study of shared clonotypes between healthy human individuals. This table comes from immunoSEQ multiplex PCR, and its TCRdb copy is limited to in-frame clones, with some not included. This sample has some 660,000 clones, with around four fifths found just once. Input material: memory CD4+ T cells sorted from blood. As to subset: CD45RA-negative fraction. The source is a woman in her 30s in good health.

The sample holds a few counts of this clone. The chain employs TRBV28 and TRBJ2-7, with TRBD2 identical over 12 bases. The CDR3 runs to 14 residues. The junction had 3 bases not matched to a gene; V was cut back by 6 bases and J by 3 bases. Germline V lookup: CDR1 MDHEN, CDR2 SYDVKM. The CDR3 DNA is TGTGCCAGCAGGCCGACTAGCGGGAGCTACGAGCAGTACTTC. This sequence encodes CASRPTSGSYEQYF.

Note on this clone: The same CDR3 arises from other DNA sequences in this sample as well. The V and J genes are TRBV6-5 and TRBJ1-2; 7 bases are shared with TRBD1. J lost 4 bases, V lost 2 bases, and 4 bases had no gene match. Germline assignment: CDR1 MNHEY and CDR2 SVGAGI. The CDR3 runs 14 residues. CDR3 residues: CASSYLDRAYGYTF. The CDR3 region has the DNA TGTGCCAGCAGTTACCTAGACAGGGCCTATGGCTACACCTTC.

The chain combines TRBV7-9 with TRBJ2-1; D ambiguous. The CDR3 spans 13 residues. Germline CDR1 reads SEHNR; CDR2 reads FQNEAQ (reference sequence). Trimming cost V 0 bases and J 8 bases, with 8 bases left between them. The CDR3 DNA reads TGTGCCAGCAGCTTAGCGGGAAGCTATGAGCAGTTCTTC. The encoded protein is CASSLAGSYEQFF.

The CDR3 DNA reads as TGTGCCAGTAGTACGCTCCGATTGACAGGGAACACTGAAGCTTTCTTT. It translates to CASSTLRLTGNTEAFF. The rearrangement links TRBV19 to TRBJ1-1; maybe TRBD1 (6 bases). This CDR3 region has 16 residues. The germline V gene encodes CDR1 LNHDA and CDR2 SQIVND (reference sequence). The V end lost 4 bases, the J end lost 1 base, and 16 bases lay between the germline ends.

The V call is TRBV21-1, the J call TRBJ2-3; TRBD1 is taken as the D call from the table, unchecked against the DNA. TRBV21-1 is a recognized pseudogene. This CDR3 has 17 residues. Here the CDR3 DNA reads TGTGCCAGCAGCAAAGCGCTAAGGACAGCTAATTGCGATACGCAGTATTTT. It specifies CASSKALRTANCDTQYF.

This clone was observed a few times. This rearrangement joins TRBV7-2 to TRBJ1-1; D gene uncertain. CDR3 length: 14 residues. Germline V CDR1 and CDR2: SGHTA, FQGNSA. V shed 6 bases and J shed 4 bases, with 15 bases lying between them. Written as DNA, the CDR3 is TGTGCCAGCAGTCCCCAGGTCGGGGTCACTGAAGCTTTCTTT. Amino acids: CASSPQVGVTEAFF.

CDR3 DNA sequence: TGTGCCAGCAGCTTAGCGCGGGCAGGGAACGGGCAGCCCCAGCATTTT. This codes for CASSLARAGNGQPQHF. The gene calls are TRBV7-8 and TRBJ1-5, with D perhaps TRBD1 (5 bases). Germline CDR1 is SGHVS and CDR2 is FQNEAQ. CDR3 length equals 16 residues. Trimming removed 0 bases at V and 7 bases at J, with 16 bases between.

This chain uses TRBV29-1 with TRBJ2-7; 8 nucleotides align to TRBD1. This CDR3 is built from 12 residues. CDR1 is SQVTM and CDR2 is ANQGSEA in the germline V gene. V gave up 4 bases and J gave up 6 bases; unmatched junction bases: 5. This CDR3 is CSVGQGAVEQYF. In DNA, the CDR3 is TGCAGCGTTGGCCAGGGGGCGGTCGAGCAGTACTTC.

This clone came up a few times. The junction differs from germline at one of its ends, possibly a read error. The genes are TRBV20-1 and TRBJ2-1; TRBD2 is a possible D gene (5 bases). CDR1 is DFQATT and CDR2 is SNEGSKA in the germline V gene (reference sequence). The CDR3 is 10 amino acids. The CDR3 sequence is CSARDGLSVF. CDR3 sequence (DNA): TGCAGTGCTAGGGACGGACTGTCGGTCTTC.

This clone has just a few counts. The CDR3, as DNA: TGTGCCAGCAGCACTAGTGCGCTAGTTCTAGATACGCAGTATTTT. Translating gives CASSTSALVLDTQYF. The chain recombines TRBV7-2 with TRBJ2-3; perhaps TRBD2 as D (5 bases). The CDR3 has 15 residues. The V gene lost 5 bases and the J gene lost 5 bases, with 17 bases spanning the gap. Germline assignment: CDR1 SGHTA and CDR2 FQGNSA.

Many counts were recorded for this clone. The gene calls are TRBV7-9 and TRBJ2-5; 7 bases align to TRBD1. CDR3 length: 13 residues. V was clipped by 2 bases and J by 5 bases; unmatched bases: 2. Germline V gene data show CDR1 as SEHNR and CDR2 as FQNEAQ (reference sequence). The CDR3: CASSLMTGETQYF. Written as DNA, the CDR3 is TGTGCCAGCAGCTTAATGACAGGGGAGACCCAGTACTTC.

The rearrangement joins TRBV5-8 to TRBJ2-2, with a weak D call TRBD2 (6 bases). Per germline, CDR1 SGHTS and CDR2 YDEGEE. Trimming cost V 5 bases and J 7 bases, with 12 bases left between them. This CDR3 region has 13 residues. The CDR3 reads CASSTTRFGELFF. DNA for the CDR3: TGTGCCAGCAGTACGACTAGGTTCGGGGAGCTGTTTTTT.

V usage is TRBV5-1 and J usage is TRBJ1-2; 7 bases are shared with TRBD1. In germline, CDR1 is SGHRS, CDR2 YFSETQ. CDR3 length: 14 residues. V was clipped by 2 bases and J by 3 bases; unmatched bases: 4. The CDR3 spells CASSLGQEHYGYTF. The DNA of the CDR3 is TGCGCCAGCAGCTTAGGACAGGAGCACTATGGCTACACCTTC.

With regard to this clone: This sample includes further DNA sequences coding for the same CDR3. The J gene is TRBJ2-1, the V gene TRBV4-2; the match to TRBD2 covers 11 bases. Germline-derived CDR1 and CDR2 are LGHNA and YNFKEQ. The CDR3 length is 16 residues. The V and J ends lost 1 base and 3 bases, in that order; junction bases with no gene match: 2. The DNA of the CDR3 is TGTGCCAGCAGCCAAGGACTAGCGGGAAACTACAATGAGCAGTTCTTC. It is translated as CASSQGLAGNYNEQFF.

V is TRBV2 and J is TRBJ2-5; D might be TRBD2 (5 bases). The germline V gene has CDR1 SNHLY and CDR2 FYNNEI. The CDR3 totals 15 residues. V gave up 1 base and J gave up 5 bases, with 14 bases separating them. Here the CDR3 reads CASSEVELGWETQYF. Written as DNA, the CDR3 is TGTGCCAGCAGTGAAGTCGAACTAGGGTGGGAGACCCAGTACTTC.

On this clone itself: Within the sample, other DNA sequences also encode this same CDR3. The chain uses TRBV6-6 and TRBJ1-1; D is unclear. The germline V and J ends were trimmed by 2 bases and 1 base, with 8 bases remaining between them. Germline values: CDR1 MNHNY, CDR2 SVGAGI (reference sequence). The CDR3 length is 14 residues. The DNA for the CDR3 is TGTGCCAGCAGTTACAGCGGGGAGAACACTGAAGCTTTCTTT. Residues: CASSYSGENTEAFF.

The rearrangement joins TRBV27 to TRBJ1-5, with 10 bases lining up with TRBD1. The CDR3 totals 15 residues. V trimming: 6 bases; J trimming: 5 bases; junction bases outside the gene matches: 7. Per the germline V gene, CDR1 is MNHEY and CDR2 is SMNVEV (reference sequence). CDR3 DNA: TGTGCCAGCAGAGCCGGGACAGGGGCAGATCAGCCCCAGCATTTT. Its translation is CASRAGTGADQPQHF.

The J gene is TRBJ2-3, the V gene TRBV5-4; TRBD1 agrees at 7 bases. CDR3 size: 14 residues. Looked up from germline, CDR1 is SGHNT and CDR2 is YYREEE (reference sequence). The V segment lost 4 bases and the J segment 4 bases; nucleotides outside the gene matches: 6. This chain's CDR3 is CASSPVQGADTQYF. The DNA for the CDR3 is TGTGCCAGCAGCCCGGTGCAGGGGGCAGATACGCAGTATTTT.

This clone showed up just once. This rearrangement joins TRBV11-2 to TRBJ2-7; 7 bases match TRBD1. The germline CDR1 and CDR2 sequences are SGHAT and FQNNGV. V lost 4 bases and J lost 5; bases outside the gene matches: 5. The CDR3 totals 13 residues. This CDR3 reads CASSSDRVHEQYF. CDR3 bases: TGTGCCAGCAGCTCCGACAGGGTCCACGAGCAGTACTTC. The full variable domain, with the rest looked up from reference TRBV11-2 and TRBJ2-7, is EAGVAQSPRYKIIEKRQSVAFWCNPISGHATLYWYQQILGQGPKLLIQFQNNGVVDDSQLPKDRFSAERLKGVDSTLKIQPAKLEDSAVYLCASSSDRVHEQYFGPGTRLTVT.

Only one count was recorded for this clone. The CDR3 protein is CASRAGTGPYNEQFF. The DNA of the CDR3 is TGTGCCAGCAGAGCCGGGACAGGGCCCTACAATGAGCAGTTCTTC. V gene TRBV6-1 combines with J gene TRBJ2-1; TRBD1 agrees at 9 bases. The CDR3 has 15 residues. The junction had 5 bases not matched to a gene; V was cut back by 6 bases and J by 2 bases. Germline CDR1 MNHNS, CDR2 SASEGT.

The V call is TRBV6-6, the J call TRBJ2-2; the match to TRBD2 covers 13 bases. Germline trimming cut 6 bases from V and 5 bases from J; bases unmatched to any gene: 6. The CDR3 runs to 16 residues. Germline values: CDR1 MNHNY, CDR2 SVGAGI (reference sequence). In nucleotides, the CDR3 is TGTGCCAGCAGCAGGACTAGCGGGAGACGTACCGGGGAGCTGTTTTTT. It specifies CASSRTSGRRTGELFF.

The CDR3 coding sequence is TGTGCCAGCCGGAAGGACAGGGAGAAGAGCACTGAAGCTTTCTTT. Translating gives CASRKDREKSTEAFF. The chain links TRBV6-5 to TRBJ1-1; TRBD1 agrees at 8 bases. Germline lookup yields CDR1 MNHEY and CDR2 SVGAGI. The CDR3 has 15 residues. The ends lost 8 bases at V and 4 bases at J; junction bases unmatched: 12.

The rearrangement joins TRBV27 to TRBJ1-5; D is uncertain. The CDR3 sequence is 16 residues long. Germline V CDR1 and CDR2: MNHEY, SMNVEV (reference sequence). V lost 1 base, J lost 2 bases, and 12 bases lay in between. The CDR3 coding sequence is TGTGCCAGCAGTTTATTTTTGGGATGGGGCAATCAGCCCCAGCATTTT. Protein sequence: CASSLFLGWGNQPQHF.

The chain combines TRBV28 with TRBJ1-5; 9 nucleotides align to TRBD1. V gave up 5 bases and J gave up 11 bases; unmatched junction bases: 7. CDR1 is MDHEN, CDR2 SYDVKM, per germline. This CDR3 is 13 amino acids long. Written as DNA, the CDR3 is TGTGCCAGCAGTAGGGACAGGGCACAGGCCCAGCATTTT. This codes for CASSRDRAQAQHF.

The chain couples TRBV2 to TRBJ2-1, with D perhaps TRBD2 (5 bases). V lost 4 bases and J 2 bases, leaving 9 bases between the germline ends. CDR1 is SNHLY and CDR2 is FYNNEI in the germline V gene. The CDR3 covers 14 residues. Here the CDR3 reads CASSAPSPYNEQFF. CDR3 nucleotides: TGTGCCAGCAGTGCGCCTAGCCCCTACAATGAGCAGTTCTTC.

The chain combines TRBV11-2 with TRBJ2-3; weak D call: TRBD2 (6 bases). Germline CDR1 is SGHAT and CDR2 is FQNNGV. The CDR3 is 14 residues long. V was pared by 1 base and J by 5 bases, with 10 bases between. Here the CDR3 DNA reads TGTGCCAGCAGCTTAGCGGGAGTGGGAGATACGCAGTATTTT. This translates into CASSLAGVGDTQYF.

This clone was observed a handful of times. This chain uses TRBV11-2 with TRBJ2-7; D is unresolved. Trimming pared 8 bases from V and 4 bases from J, leaving 12 bases between. The CDR3 totals 12 residues. Looked up from germline, CDR1 is SGHAT and CDR2 is FQNNGV. The CDR3 here is CASGNSGYEQYF. CDR3 sequence (DNA): TGTGCCAGCGGGAATTCAGGATACGAGCAGTACTTC.

Only one count was recorded for this clone. A far larger clone is only one base removed, so a read error is likely. V gene TRBV7-9 combines with J gene TRBJ1-1; 7 nucleotides agree with TRBD1. J gave up 3 bases and V 5 bases, and 3 bases lay outside the gene matches. CDR1 is SEHNR and CDR2 is FQNEAQ in the germline V gene (reference sequence). This CDR3 is built from 13 residues. The CDR3 sequence is CASSPDRDTEAFF. For the CDR3, the DNA is TGTGCCAGCAGCCCAGACAGGGACACTGAAGCTTTCTTT.

The gene calls are TRBV6-1 and TRBJ2-3; D is perhaps TRBD2 (5 bases). From germline, CDR1 is MNHNS and CDR2 SASEGT. This CDR3 contains 13 residues. Trimming took off 7 bases at V and 4 bases at J, with 12 bases between the two ends. The DNA of the CDR3 is TGTGCCAGCACTCAAGGAGGAGCAGATACGCAGTATTTT. Protein product: CASTQGGADTQYF.

Remarks on this clone: Other DNA sequences from this sample encode an identical CDR3 as well. The chain combines TRBV5-1 with TRBJ2-1; D perhaps matches TRBD2 (6 bases). This CDR3 region has 14 residues. CDR1 SGHRS and CDR2 YFSETQ come from the germline V gene. Trimming took 0 bases from V and 7 from J, leaving 11 bases between them. CDR3 loop: CASSLVLAGNEQFF. The DNA of the CDR3 is TGCGCCAGCAGCTTGGTACTAGCAGGGAATGAGCAGTTCTTC.

A few counts support this clone. The chain links TRBV15 to TRBJ1-1; 8 bases map to TRBD1. V lost 1 base to trimming and J lost 4 bases; unmatched junction nucleotides: 2. CDR3 length equals 14 residues. CDR1 and CDR2 (germline): LNHNV, YYDKDF (reference sequence). CDR3 nucleotides: TGTGCCACCAGCAGAGGACAGGGGAGCACTGAAGCTTTCTTT. Translating gives CATSRGQGSTEAFF.

The genes are TRBV15 and TRBJ1-2; TRBD1 matches at 8 bases. Per germline, CDR1 LNHNV and CDR2 YYDKDF (reference sequence). CDR3 length: 15 residues. Trimming took 0 bases from V and 4 from J; bases not matched to a gene: 4. In nucleotides, the CDR3 is TGTGCCACCAGCAGAGACGACAGGGGATCCTATGGCTACACCTTC. Protein sequence: CATSRDDRGSYGYTF.